This T cell receptor beta chain derives from a study of response to subunit inactivated influenza vaccine. TCRdb reprocessed the RT-PCR reads with MiXCR, giving one entry per CDR3 protein. Of about 520,000 distinct CDR3 sequences listed, approximately 7.7% are singletons. This clonotype was seen at least ten times. Its antigen remains unidentified. Points from the study as a whole: Each seasonal influenza vaccination, the authors suggested, recruits few new T cells.

Trimming at V came to 0 bases and at J to 6 bases, leaving 13 bases not matched to a gene. Germline CDR1 SGHVS, CDR2 FQNEAQ. The CDR3 has 17 residues. The sequence was collected from a man aged 50 to 69 who received an inactivated influenza vaccine. The specimen comprised PBMCs from blood, sampled less than 25 months after vaccination. V is TRBV7-8 and J is TRBJ2-7, with 8 positions matching TRBD2. CDR3 in amino acids: CASSLALLAGLLPEQYF. The DNA for the CDR3 is TGTGCCAGCAGCTTAGCTTTGCTAGCGGGCCTTTTGCCCGAGCAGTACTTC.